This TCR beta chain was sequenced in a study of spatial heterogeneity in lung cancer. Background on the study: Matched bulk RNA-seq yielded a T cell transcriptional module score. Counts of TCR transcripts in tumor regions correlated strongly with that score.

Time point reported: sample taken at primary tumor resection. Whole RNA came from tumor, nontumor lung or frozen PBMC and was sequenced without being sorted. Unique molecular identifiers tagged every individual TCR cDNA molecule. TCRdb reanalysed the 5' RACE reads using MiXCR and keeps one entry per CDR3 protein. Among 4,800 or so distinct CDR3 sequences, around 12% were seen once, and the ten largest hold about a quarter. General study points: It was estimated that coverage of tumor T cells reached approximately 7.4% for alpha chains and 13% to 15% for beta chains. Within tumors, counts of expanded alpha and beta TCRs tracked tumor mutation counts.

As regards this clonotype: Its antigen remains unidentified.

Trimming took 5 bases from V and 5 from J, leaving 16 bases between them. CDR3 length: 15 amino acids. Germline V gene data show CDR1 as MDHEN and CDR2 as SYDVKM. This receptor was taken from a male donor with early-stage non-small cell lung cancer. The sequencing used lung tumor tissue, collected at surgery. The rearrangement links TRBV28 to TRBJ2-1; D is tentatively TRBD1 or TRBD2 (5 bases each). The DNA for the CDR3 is TGTGCCAGCAGTCCCAGGGCTAGCTGGGACAATGAGCAGTTCTTC. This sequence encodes CASSPRASWDNEQFF.